Listed below are T cell receptor beta chains from one sample, sequenced in a study of T-cell memory formation after mild COVID-19. TCRdb processed the 5' RACE reads anew with MiXCR; each CDR3 protein has one entry. The data hold 500,000 to 650,000 distinct CDR3 sequences, with roughly a fifth observed a single time. Source material: PBMCs or a T cell subset sorted from them (not recorded which). The receptors originated from an adult woman who had mild COVID-19 (a few samples of this study predate the infection). Cell type and time point are not known. CDR3s include the opening cysteine and the closing phenylalanine or tryptophan. A D gene is named only where the DNA matches it firmly. Clone size is stated in some rows and not others, as once, few, many or a class when expanded.

D | size | length | J | V | CDR3 | DNA
TRBD2 | NA | 17 | TRBJ2-3 | TRBV24-1 | CATSDLRTSGGSGTQYF | TGTGCCACCAGTGATTTGAGGACTAGCGGGGGATCGGGTACGCAGTATTTT
TRBD1 | NA | 13 | TRBJ1-2 | TRBV11-1 | CASSWDSDYGYTF | TGTGCCAGCAGCTGGGACAGCGACTATGGCTACACCTTC
TRBD1 | NA | 15 | TRBJ1-2 | TRBV4-3 | CASSPALDRDYGYTF | TGCGCCAGCAGTCCTGCCCTGGACAGGGACTATGGCTACACCTTC
NA | NA | 15 | TRBJ2-7 | TRBV27 | CASGSRGAFSYEQYF | TGTGCCAGCGGTAGCCGGGGGGCCTTCTCCTACGAGCAGTACTTC
NA | NA | 13 | TRBJ1-1 | TRBV30 | CAWSVLRQAEAFF | TGTGCCTGGAGTGTTCTCCGGCAGGCTGAAGCTTTCTTT
NA | NA | 12 | TRBJ2-4 | TRBV12-3/TRBV12-4 | CASSYLGGIQYF | TGTGCCAGCAGTTATCTTGGGGGCATTCAGTACTTC
TRBD1 | NA | 15 | TRBJ1-2 | TRBV20-1 | CSARDLQGASNGYTF | TGCAGTGCTAGGGACCTACAGGGGGCCTCCAATGGCTACACCTTC
NA | NA | 13 | TRBJ2-3 | TRBV4-3 | CASSQGVADTQYF | TGCGCCAGCAGCCAAGGGGTAGCAGATACGCAGTATTTT
NA | NA | 11 | TRBJ2-1 | TRBV5-6 | CASSWTNEQFF | TGTGCCAGCAGCTGGACCAATGAGCAGTTCTTC
NA | NA | 17 | TRBJ2-5 | TRBV6-6 | CASSYRAGSRLGETQYF | TGTGCCAGCAGTTATCGGGCAGGGAGTCGGTTGGGGGAGACCCAGTACTTC
NA | few | 15 | TRBJ1-1 | TRBV30 | CAWVRRGSLYTEAFF | TGTGCCTGGGTAAGGCGAGGGTCATTGTACACTGAAGCTTTCTTT
NA | few | 14 | TRBJ1-5 | TRBV20-1 | CSASRGADPQPQHF | TGCAGTGCTAGCCGGGGGGCCGACCCCCAGCCCCAGCATTTT
NA | few | 14 | TRBJ2-3 | TRBV29-1 | CSVEVGLHTDTQYF | TGCAGCGTTGAAGTGGGACTCCACACAGATACGCAGTATTTT
NA | NA | 13 | TRBJ2-7 | TRBV7-9 | CDSSSLVGYEQYF | TGTGACAGCAGCTCCCTCGTGGGCTACGAGCAGTACTTC
NA | NA | 15 | TRBJ2-3 | TRBV20-1 | CSARDQGGSTDTQYF | TGCAGTGCTAGAGACCAGGGGGGGAGCACAGATACGCAGTATTTT
TRBD1 | NA | 15 | TRBJ1-1 | TRBV2 | CASREQGARVTEAFF | TGTGCCAGCAGGGAACAGGGGGCGCGTGTCACTGAAGCTTTCTTT
NA | few | 13 | TRBJ1-2 | TRBV7-2 | CASSPHGGYGYTF | TGTGCCAGCAGCCCTCACGGGGGCTATGGCTACACCTTC
NA | NA | 17 | TRBJ1-1 | TRBV6-1 | CASSDKWVGPRRTEAFF | TGTGCCAGCAGTGATAAGTGGGTGGGCCCCCGAAGGACTGAAGCTTTCTTT
TRBD2 | many | 16 | TRBJ2-1 | TRBV4-1 | CASSQVVEGTNNEQFF | TGCGCCAGCAGCCAAGTCGTTGAGGGGACTAACAATGAGCAGTTCTTC
TRBD1 | NA | 13 | TRBJ2-1 | TRBV6-5 | CASSQPTGAGEFF | TGTGCCAGCAGTCAACCGACAGGGGCAGGGGAGTTCTTC
NA | NA | 13 | TRBJ1-5 | TRBV20-1 | CSARWQRNQPQHF | TGCAGTGCTAGGTGGCAGAGGAATCAGCCCCAGCATTTT
TRBD1 | few | 14 | TRBJ2-7 | TRBV7-9 | CASSSDRVSYEQYF | TGTGCCAGCAGCTCTGACAGGGTAAGCTACGAGCAGTACTTC
TRBD2 | NA | 20 | TRBJ2-2 | TRBV12-3/TRBV12-4 | CASSPRKRKTSGSYPGELFF | TGTGCCAGCAGTCCAAGGAAACGCAAAACTAGCGGAAGTTACCCCGGGGAGCTGTTTTTT
TRBD1 | few | 15 | TRBJ1-1 | TRBV12-3/TRBV12-4 | CASSFSDRMNTEAFF | TGTGCCAGCAGTTTTTCGGACAGGATGAACACTGAAGCTTTCTTT
TRBD1 | NA | 15 | TRBJ2-5 | TRBV15 | CATSRDRGLGETQYF | TGTGCCACCAGCAGAGACAGGGGGCTAGGAGAGACCCAGTACTTC
NA | NA | 16 | TRBJ1-4 | TRBV7-9 | CASSFSGTATNEKLFF | TGTGCCAGCAGCTTTTCCGGCACCGCAACTAATGAAAAACTGTTTTTT
NA | few | 13 | TRBJ2-7 | TRBV5-1 | CASSKDRTYEQYF | TGCGCCAGCAGCAAGGACCGGACCTACGAGCAGTACTTC
NA | many | 14 | TRBJ1-5 | TRBV12-3/TRBV12-4 | CASSFRASNQPQHF | TGTGCCAGCAGTTTTAGGGCCAGCAATCAGCCCCAGCATTTT
TRBD2 | NA | 15 | TRBJ2-1 | TRBV11-1 | CASSRTGTRGNEQFF | TGTGCCAGCAGCCGAACCGGGACTAGAGGCAATGAGCAGTTCTTC
NA | NA | 15 | TRBJ1-1 | TRBV7-2 | CASSQGWGPELKAFF | TGTGCCAGCAGCCAAGGTTGGGGCCCCGAATTGAAAGCTTTCTTT
NA | many | 16 | TRBJ1-5 | TRBV5-1 | CASSFPGSYSNQPQHF | TGCGCCAGCAGCTTCCCAGGGAGCTATAGCAATCAGCCCCAGCATTTT
TRBD2 | NA | 15 | TRBJ2-1 | TRBV6-2/TRBV6-3 | CASSYRREGGNEQFF | TGTGCCAGCAGTTACCGGCGGGAGGGCGGCAATGAGCAGTTCTTC
TRBD2 | few | 15 | TRBJ2-1 | TRBV7-9 | CASSFGLEGVNEQFF | TGTGCCAGCAGCTTTGGACTAGAGGGAGTTAATGAGCAGTTCTTC
NA | many | 12 | TRBJ1-5 | TRBV20-1 | CSARDGAQPQHF | TGCAGTGCTAGAGATGGGGCTCAGCCCCAGCATTTT
NA | few | 16 | TRBJ2-1 | TRBV4-1 | CASSQDGTGEGNEQFF | TGCGCCAGCAGCCAAGATGGAACCGGGGAAGGGAATGAGCAGTTCTTC
TRBD2 | NA | 14 | TRBJ2-7 | TRBV12-3/TRBV12-4 | CASSVSGNTYEQYF | TGTGCCAGCAGTGTTAGCGGGAACACCTACGAGCAGTACTTC
NA | many | 19 | TRBJ2-5 | TRBV20-1 | CSATEGTPKVEISLETQYF | TGCAGTGCTACCGAAGGGACACCGAAGGTCGAGATAAGTTTGGAGACCCAGTACTTC
NA | NA | 14 | TRBJ2-3 | TRBV14 | CASSNQAATDTQYF | TGTGCCAGCAGTAACCAGGCCGCCACAGATACGCAGTATTTT
NA | few | 13 | TRBJ1-2 | TRBV7-8 | CASSFFREDGYTF | TGTGCCAGCAGCTTCTTCCGGGAGGATGGCTACACCTTC
TRBD1 | NA | 15 | TRBJ1-5 | TRBV20-1 | CSARLRGSSNQPQHF | TGCAGTGCTAGACTCAGGGGGAGTAGCAATCAGCCCCAGCATTTT